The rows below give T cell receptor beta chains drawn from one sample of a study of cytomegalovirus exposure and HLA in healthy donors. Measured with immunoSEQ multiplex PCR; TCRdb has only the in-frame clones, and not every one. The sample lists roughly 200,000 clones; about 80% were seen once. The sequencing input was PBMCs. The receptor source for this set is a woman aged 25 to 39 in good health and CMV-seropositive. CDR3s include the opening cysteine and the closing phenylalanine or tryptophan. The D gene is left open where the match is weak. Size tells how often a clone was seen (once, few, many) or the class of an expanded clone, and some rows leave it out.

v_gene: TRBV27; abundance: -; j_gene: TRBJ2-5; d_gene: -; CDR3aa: CASSAREVNQETQYF; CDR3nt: TGTGCCAGCAGTGCCAGGGAGGTAAACCAAGAGACCCAGTACTTC
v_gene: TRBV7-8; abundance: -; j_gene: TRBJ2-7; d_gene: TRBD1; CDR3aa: CASSLDPGTESYEQYF; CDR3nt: TGTGCCAGCAGCTTAGACCCCGGGACAGAATCCTACGAGCAGTACTTC
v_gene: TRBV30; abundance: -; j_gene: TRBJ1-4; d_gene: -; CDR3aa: CAWSPFKADEKLFF; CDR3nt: TGTGCCTGGAGCCCATTCAAAGCGGATGAAAAACTGTTTTTT
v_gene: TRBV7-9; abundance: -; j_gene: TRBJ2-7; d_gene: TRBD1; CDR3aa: CASSFQDRDEQYF; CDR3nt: TGTGCCAGCAGCTTCCAGGACAGGGACGAGCAGTACTTC
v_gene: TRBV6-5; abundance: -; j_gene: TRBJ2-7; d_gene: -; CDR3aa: CASSYEDNYEQYF; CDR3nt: TGTGCCAGCAGTTACGAGGACAACTACGAGCAGTACTTC
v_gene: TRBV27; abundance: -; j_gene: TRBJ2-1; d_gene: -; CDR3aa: CASSSRGRNNEQFF; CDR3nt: TGTGCCAGCAGTTCGAGAGGGCGGAACAATGAGCAGTTCTTC
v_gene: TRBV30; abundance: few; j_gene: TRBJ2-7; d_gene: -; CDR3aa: CAWTDTQAVEQYF; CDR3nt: TGTGCCTGGACGGATACTCAGGCTGTCGAGCAGTACTTC
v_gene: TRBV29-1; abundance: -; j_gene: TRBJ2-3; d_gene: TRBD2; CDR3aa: CSVEGALGTSGSDTQYF; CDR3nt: TGCAGCGTTGAGGGGGCGTTGGGTACTAGCGGCTCAGATACGCAGTATTTT
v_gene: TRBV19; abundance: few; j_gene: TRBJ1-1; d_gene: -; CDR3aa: CASSHRDEEAFF; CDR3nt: TGTGCCAGTAGCCACAGGGACGAGGAAGCTTTCTTT
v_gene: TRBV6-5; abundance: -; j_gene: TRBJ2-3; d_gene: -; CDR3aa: CASKWSEPTDTQYF; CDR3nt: TGTGCCAGTAAATGGAGCGAGCCCACAGATACGCAGTATTTT
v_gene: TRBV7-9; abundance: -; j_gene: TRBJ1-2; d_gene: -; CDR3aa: CASSVGGLDGYTF; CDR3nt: TGTGCCAGCAGCGTGGGGGGGTTGGATGGCTACACCTTC
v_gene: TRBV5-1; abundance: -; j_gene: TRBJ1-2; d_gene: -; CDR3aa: CASSLGGTDRYGYTF; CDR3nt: TGCGCCAGCAGCTTGGGCGGAACCGACAGATATGGCTACACCTTC
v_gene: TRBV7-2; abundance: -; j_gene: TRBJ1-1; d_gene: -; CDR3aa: CASSREFQTEAFF; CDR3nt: TGTGCCAGCAGCCGGGAGTTCCAAACTGAAGCTTTCTTT
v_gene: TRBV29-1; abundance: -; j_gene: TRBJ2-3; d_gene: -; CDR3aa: CSVVSGGSTDTQYF; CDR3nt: TGCAGCGTTGTCTCCGGGGGAAGCACAGATACGCAGTATTTT
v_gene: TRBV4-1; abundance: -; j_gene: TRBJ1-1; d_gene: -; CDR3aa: CASNPILRETQAFF; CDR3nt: TGCGCCAGCAACCCCATACTGCGGGAGACACAAGCTTTCTTT
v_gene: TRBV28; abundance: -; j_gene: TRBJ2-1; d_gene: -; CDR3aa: CASIGFLPLDNEQFF; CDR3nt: TGTGCCAGCATCGGTTTCCTTCCCCTCGACAATGAGCAGTTCTTC
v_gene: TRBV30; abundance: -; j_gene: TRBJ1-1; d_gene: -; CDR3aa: CAWRGQAVAEAFF; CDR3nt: TGTGCCTGGAGGGGGCAGGCGGTGGCTGAAGCTTTCTTT
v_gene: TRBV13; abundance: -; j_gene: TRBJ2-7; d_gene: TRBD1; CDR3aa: CASSPRDRGSEQYF; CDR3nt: TGTGCCAGCAGCCCCCGGGACAGGGGGTCCGAGCAGTACTTC
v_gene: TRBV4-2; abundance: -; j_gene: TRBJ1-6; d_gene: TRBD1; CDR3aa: CASSQAAGGNSPLHF; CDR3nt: TGTGCCAGCAGCCAAGCGGCAGGGGGGAATTCACCCCTCCACTTT
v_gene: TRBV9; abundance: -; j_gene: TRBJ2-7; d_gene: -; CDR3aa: CASSVGGVPYEQYF; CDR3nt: TGTGCCAGCAGCGTAGGCGGGGTCCCCTACGAGCAGTACTTC
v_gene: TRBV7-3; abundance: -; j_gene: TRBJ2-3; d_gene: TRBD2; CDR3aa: CASSSSGGFTDTQYF; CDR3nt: TGTGCCAGCAGCTCCTCCGGGGGGTTCACAGATACGCAGTATTTT
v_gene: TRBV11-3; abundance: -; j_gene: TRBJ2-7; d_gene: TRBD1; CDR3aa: CASSLARTGLSEQYF; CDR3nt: TGTGCCAGCAGCTTAGCACGGACAGGGCTTTCGGAGCAGTACTTC
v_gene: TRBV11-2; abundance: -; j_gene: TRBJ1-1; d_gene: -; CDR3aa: CASSFGSGQKAFF; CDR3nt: TGTGCCAGCAGCTTCGGGAGCGGGCAGAAAGCTTTCTTT
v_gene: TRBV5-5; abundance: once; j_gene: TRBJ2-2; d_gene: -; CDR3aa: CASSLRGGTNTGELFF; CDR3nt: TGTGCCAGCAGCCTCCGAGGTGGCACGAACACCGGGGAGCTGTTTTTT
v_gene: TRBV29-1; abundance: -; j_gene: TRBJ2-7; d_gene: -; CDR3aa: CSVLALSSYEQYF; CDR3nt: TGCAGCGTTCTAGCGCTAAGCTCCTACGAGCAGTACTTC
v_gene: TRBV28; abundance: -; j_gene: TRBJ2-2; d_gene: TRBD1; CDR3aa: CASSSGGDGGELFF; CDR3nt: TGTGCCAGCAGTTCAGGGGGCGACGGCGGGGAGCTGTTTTTT
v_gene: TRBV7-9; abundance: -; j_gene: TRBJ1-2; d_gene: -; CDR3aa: CASSSTPTGDSNYGYTF; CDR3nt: TGTGCCAGCAGCTCTACCCCCACCGGGGACTCAAACTATGGCTACACCTTC
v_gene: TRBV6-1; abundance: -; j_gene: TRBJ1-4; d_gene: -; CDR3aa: CASSGYRATNEKLFF; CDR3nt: TGTGCCAGCAGTGGATACAGGGCAACTAATGAAAAACTGTTTTTT
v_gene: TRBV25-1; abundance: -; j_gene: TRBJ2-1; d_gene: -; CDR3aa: CASREQGGGYNEQFF; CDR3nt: TGTGCCAGCAGGGAACAAGGGGGGGGGTACAATGAGCAGTTCTTC
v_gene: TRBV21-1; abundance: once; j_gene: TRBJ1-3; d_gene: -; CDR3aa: CASSKREDDGATGNTIYF; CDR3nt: TGTGCCAGCAGCAAACGGGAGGATGATGGGGCTACTGGAAACACCATATATTTT
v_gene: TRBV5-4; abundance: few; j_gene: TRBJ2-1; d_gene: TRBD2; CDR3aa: CASSLGESAGGPGQKFF; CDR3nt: TGTGCCAGCAGCTTGGGGGAATCGGCGGGGGGACCCGGCCAAAAGTTCTTC
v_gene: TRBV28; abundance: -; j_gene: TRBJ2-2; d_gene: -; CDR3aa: CASSLDGGDTGELFF; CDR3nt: TGTGCCAGCAGTTTAGATGGGGGCGACACCGGGGAGCTGTTTTTT
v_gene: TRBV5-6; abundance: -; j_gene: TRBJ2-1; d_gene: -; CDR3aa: CASSWTTGYNEQFF; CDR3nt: TGTGCCAGCAGCTGGACAACCGGTTACAATGAGCAGTTCTTC
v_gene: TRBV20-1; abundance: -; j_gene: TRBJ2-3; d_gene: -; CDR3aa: CSARSENTQYF; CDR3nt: TGCAGTGCTAGAAGTGAGAATACGCAGTATTTT
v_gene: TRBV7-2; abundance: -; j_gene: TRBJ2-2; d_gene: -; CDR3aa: CASSPQSNTGELFF; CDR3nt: TGTGCCAGCAGCCCACAGTCGAACACCGGGGAGCTGTTTTTT
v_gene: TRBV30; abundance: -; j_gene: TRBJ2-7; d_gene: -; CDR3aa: CAWSRGLYEQYF; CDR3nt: TGTGCCTGGTCCCGGGGTCTCTACGAGCAGTACTTC
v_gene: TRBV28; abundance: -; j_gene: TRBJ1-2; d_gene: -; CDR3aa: CASSLSRDYGYTF; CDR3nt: TGTGCCAGCAGTTTGTCCCGGGACTATGGCTACACCTTC
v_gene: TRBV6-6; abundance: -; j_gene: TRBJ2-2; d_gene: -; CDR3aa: CASSPMNTGELFF; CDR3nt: TGTGCCAGCAGCCCAATGAACACCGGGGAGCTGTTTTTT
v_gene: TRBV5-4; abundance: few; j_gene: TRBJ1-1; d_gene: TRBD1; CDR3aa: CASSLAGGRMNTEAFF; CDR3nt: TGTGCCAGCAGCTTGGCAGGGGGCAGGATGAACACTGAAGCTTTCTTT
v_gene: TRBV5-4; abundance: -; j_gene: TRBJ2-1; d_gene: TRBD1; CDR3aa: CASSLDPSTGEQFF; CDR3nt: TGTGCCAGCAGCTTGGACCCCTCGACAGGGGAGCAGTTCTTC
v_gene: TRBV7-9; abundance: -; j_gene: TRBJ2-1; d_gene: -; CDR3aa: CASSLAPGMLGGEQFF; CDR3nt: TGTGCCAGCAGCTTAGCCCCAGGGATGTTAGGGGGTGAGCAGTTCTTC
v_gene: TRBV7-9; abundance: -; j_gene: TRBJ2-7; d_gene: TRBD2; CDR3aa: CASSLGRLAASYEQYF; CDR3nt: TGTGCCAGCAGCTTAGGTCGGCTAGCGGCCTCCTACGAGCAGTACTTC
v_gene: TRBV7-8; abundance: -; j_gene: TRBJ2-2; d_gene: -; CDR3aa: CASSLVRGSTNTGELFF; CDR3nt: TGTGCCAGCAGCTTAGTAAGGGGCAGTACGAACACCGGGGAGCTGTTTTTT
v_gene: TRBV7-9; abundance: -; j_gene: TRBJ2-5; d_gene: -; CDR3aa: CASSAMEETQYF; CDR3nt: TGTGCCAGCAGCGCTATGGAAGAGACCCAGTACTTC
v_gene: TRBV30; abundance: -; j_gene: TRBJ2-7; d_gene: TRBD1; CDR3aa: CAYKPDRGDYEQYF; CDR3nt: TGTGCCTACAAGCCGGACAGGGGCGACTACGAGCAGTACTTC
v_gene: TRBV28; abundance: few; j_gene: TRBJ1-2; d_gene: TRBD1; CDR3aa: CASSLPGQGNYGYTF; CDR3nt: TGTGCCAGCAGTTTACCGGGACAGGGGAACTATGGCTACACCTTC
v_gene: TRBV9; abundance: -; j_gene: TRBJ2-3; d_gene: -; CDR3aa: CASSVQGTDTQYF; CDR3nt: TGTGCCAGCAGCGTCCAGGGTACAGATACGCAGTATTTT
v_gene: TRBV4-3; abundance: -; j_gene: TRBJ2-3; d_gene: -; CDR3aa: CASSQGWRGHTDTQYF; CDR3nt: TGCGCCAGCAGCCAAGGATGGCGGGGCCACACAGATACGCAGTATTTT
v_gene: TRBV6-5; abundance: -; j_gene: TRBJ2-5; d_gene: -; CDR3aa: CASSYFEGGGRETQYF; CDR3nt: TGTGCCAGCAGTTACTTCGAAGGGGGGGGGCGGGAGACCCAGTACTTC
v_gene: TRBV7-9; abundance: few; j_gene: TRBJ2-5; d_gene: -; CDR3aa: CASSQQETQYF; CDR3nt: TGTGCCAGCAGCCAACAAGAGACCCAGTACTTC
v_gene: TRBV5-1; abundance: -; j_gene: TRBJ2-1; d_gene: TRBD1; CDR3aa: CASSLLGTGAVYEQFF; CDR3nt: TGCGCCAGCAGCTTGCTTGGGACAGGGGCTGTCTATGAGCAGTTCTTC
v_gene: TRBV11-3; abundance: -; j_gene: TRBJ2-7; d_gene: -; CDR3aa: CASSLDIDEQYF; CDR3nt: TGTGCCAGCAGCTTAGATATCGACGAGCAGTACTTC
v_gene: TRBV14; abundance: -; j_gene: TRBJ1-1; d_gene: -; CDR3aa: CASSQDLVQGPNTEAFF; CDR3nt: TGTGCCAGCAGCCAAGATCTCGTCCAGGGGCCTAACACTGAAGCTTTCTTT
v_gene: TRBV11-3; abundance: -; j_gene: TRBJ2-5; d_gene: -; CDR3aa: CASSLGVEETQYF; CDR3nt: TGTGCCAGCAGCCTCGGAGTGGAAGAGACCCAGTACTTC
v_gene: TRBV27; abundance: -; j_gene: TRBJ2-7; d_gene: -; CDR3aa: CASSSTVENEQYF; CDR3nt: TGTGCCAGCAGTTCGACAGTAGAAAACGAGCAGTACTTC
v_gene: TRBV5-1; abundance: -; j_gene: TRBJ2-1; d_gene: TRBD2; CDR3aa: CASSSLLAGGPYNEQFF; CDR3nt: TGCGCCAGCAGCTCTCTTCTAGCGGGGGGCCCCTACAATGAGCAGTTCTTC